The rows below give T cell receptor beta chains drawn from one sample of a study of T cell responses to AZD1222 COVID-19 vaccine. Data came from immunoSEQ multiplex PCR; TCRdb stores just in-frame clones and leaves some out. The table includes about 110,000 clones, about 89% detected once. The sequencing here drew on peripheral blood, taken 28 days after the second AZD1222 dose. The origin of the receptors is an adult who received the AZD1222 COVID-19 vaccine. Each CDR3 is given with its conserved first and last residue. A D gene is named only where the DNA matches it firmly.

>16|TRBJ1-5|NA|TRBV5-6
CASSPFDRTGNQPQHF
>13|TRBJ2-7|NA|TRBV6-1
CASSEKLGYEQYF
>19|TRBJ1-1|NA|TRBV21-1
CASSKCSGEDSRRNTEAFF
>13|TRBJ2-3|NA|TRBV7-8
CASSLLVADTQYF
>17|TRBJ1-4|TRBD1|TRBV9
CASSVGVGDRGTEKLFF
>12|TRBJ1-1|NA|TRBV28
CASSLLNTEAFF
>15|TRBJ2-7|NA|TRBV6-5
CASRPPGARSYEQYF
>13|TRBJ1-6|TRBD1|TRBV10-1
CASSAGGNSPLHF
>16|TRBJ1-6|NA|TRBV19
CASTLSQSSYNSPLHF
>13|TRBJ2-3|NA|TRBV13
CASSAGRADTQYF
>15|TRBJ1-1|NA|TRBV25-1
CASIPWGGPDTEAFF
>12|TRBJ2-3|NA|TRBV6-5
CASGRQPDTQYF
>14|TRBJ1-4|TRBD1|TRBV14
CASSQGDSYEKLFF
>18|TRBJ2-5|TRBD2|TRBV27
CASSPGTSGGLNQETQYF
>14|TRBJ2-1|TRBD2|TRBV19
CASSAGERVNEQFF
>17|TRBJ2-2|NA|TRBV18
CASSPPALAENTGELFF
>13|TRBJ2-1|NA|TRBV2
CASREGRDNEQFF
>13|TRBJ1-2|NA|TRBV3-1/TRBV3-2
CASSLTGNYGYTF
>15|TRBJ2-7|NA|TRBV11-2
CASSSRRVAAYEQYF
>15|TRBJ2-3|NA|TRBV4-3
CASSQANPWEDTQYF
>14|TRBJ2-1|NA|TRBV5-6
CASSLPGTANEQFF
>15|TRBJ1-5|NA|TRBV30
CAWSKAGTTNQPQHF
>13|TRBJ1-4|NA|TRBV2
CASSDGLREKLFF
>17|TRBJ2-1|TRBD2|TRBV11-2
CASSSASGLSSYNEQFF
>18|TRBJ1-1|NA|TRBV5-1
CASSLRGPKVISGTEAFF
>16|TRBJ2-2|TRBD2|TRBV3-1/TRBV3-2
CASSSWTSGRMGELFF
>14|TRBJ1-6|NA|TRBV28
CASSFRVWNSPLHF
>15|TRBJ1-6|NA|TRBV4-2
CASSQEDRFNSPLHF
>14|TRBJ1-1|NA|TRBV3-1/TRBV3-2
CASSRRGVVTEAFF
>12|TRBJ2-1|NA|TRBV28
CASSLLRTEQFF
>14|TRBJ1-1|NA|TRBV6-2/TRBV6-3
CASSFSRRNTEAFF
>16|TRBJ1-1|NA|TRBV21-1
CASSKIFVRGPTEAFF
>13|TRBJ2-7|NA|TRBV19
CATRATTWDEQYF
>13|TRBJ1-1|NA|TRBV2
CASRMTVNTEAFF
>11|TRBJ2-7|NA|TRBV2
CASSLTYEQYF
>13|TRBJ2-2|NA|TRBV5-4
CASSLLDTGELFF
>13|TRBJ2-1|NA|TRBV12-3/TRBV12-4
CASSLGASPVQFF
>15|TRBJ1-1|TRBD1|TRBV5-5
CASTLPGTGWNEAFF
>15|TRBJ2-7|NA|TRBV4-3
CASSQARGGAREQYF
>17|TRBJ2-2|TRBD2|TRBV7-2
CASSPSVVLAGAGELFF
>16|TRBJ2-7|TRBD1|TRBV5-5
CASSLGGTANSYEQYF
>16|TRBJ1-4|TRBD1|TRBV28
CASSLPGGKANEKLFF
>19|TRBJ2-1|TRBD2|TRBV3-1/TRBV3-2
CASSQDPPPSGGAWDEQFF
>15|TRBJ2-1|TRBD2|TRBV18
CASSPETSGTNEQFF
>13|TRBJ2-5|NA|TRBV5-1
CASSFIGVETQYF
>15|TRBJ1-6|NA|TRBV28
CASSSAAGLNSPLHF
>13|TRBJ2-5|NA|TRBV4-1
CASSQVPKETQYF
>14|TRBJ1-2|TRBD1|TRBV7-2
CASSLLGTAYGYTF
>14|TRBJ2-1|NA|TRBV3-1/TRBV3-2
CASSKASGDNEQFF